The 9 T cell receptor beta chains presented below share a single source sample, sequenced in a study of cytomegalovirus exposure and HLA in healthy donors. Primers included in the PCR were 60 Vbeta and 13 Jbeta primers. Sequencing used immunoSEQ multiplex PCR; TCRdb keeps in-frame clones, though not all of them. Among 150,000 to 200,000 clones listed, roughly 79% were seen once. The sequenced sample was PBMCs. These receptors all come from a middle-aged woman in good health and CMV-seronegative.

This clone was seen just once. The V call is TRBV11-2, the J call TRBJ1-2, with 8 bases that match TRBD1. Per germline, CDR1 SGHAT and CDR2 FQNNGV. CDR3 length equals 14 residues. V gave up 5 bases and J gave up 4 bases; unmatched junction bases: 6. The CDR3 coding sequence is TGTGCCAGCAGCCCGGACAGGGCAGCCTATGGCTACACCTTC. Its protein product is CASSPDRAAYGYTF.

This chain's CDR3 is CAWGGWGGDTQYF. The CDR3 DNA is TGTGCCTGGGGGGGTTGGGGGGGAGATACGCAGTATTTT. The chain recombines TRBV30 with TRBJ2-3, with 7 bases matching TRBD2. Germline V gene lookup returns CDR1 GTSNPN and CDR2 SVGIG (reference sequence). The CDR3 contains 13 residues. Trimming at V came to 5 bases and at J to 5 bases, leaving 7 bases not matched to a gene.

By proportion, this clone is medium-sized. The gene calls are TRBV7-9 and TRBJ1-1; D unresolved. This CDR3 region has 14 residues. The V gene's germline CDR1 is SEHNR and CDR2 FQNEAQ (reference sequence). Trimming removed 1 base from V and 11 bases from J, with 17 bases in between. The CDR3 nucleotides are TGTGCCAGCAGCTTAGTCGAGGGAGTTGATGTCGCTTTCTTT. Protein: CASSLVEGVDVAFF.

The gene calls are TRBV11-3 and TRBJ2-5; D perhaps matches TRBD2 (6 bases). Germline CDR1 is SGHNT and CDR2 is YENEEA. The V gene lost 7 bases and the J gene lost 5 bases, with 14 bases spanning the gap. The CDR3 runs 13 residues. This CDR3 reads CASTRGSGETQYF. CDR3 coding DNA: TGTGCCAGCACCCGGGGGTCAGGGGAGACCCAGTACTTC.

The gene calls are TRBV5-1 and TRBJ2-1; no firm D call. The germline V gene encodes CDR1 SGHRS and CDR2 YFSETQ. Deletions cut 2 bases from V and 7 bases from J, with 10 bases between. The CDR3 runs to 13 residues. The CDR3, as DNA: TGCGCCAGCAGCTTCTTCTTTCTGAATGAGCAGTTCTTC. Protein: CASSFFFLNEQFF.

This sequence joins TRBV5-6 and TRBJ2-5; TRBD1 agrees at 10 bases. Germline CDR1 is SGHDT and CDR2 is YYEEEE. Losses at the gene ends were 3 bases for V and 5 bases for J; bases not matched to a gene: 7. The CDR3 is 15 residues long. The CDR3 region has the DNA TGTGCCAGCAGCTCCCGGACAGGGGGTGGGGAGACCCAGTACTTC. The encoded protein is CASSSRTGGGETQYF.

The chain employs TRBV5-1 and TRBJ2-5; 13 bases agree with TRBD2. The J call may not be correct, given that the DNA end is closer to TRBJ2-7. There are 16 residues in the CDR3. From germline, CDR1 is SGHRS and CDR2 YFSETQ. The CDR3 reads CASSLAGLAGVYEQYF. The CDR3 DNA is TGCGCCAGCAGCTTGGCCGGACTAGCGGGAGTCTACGAGCAGTACTTC.

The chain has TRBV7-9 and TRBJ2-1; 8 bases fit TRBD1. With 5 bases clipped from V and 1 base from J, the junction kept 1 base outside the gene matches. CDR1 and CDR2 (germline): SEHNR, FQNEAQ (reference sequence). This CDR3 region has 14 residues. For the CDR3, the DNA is TGTGCCAGCAGCCGGACAGGGTCCTACAATGAGCAGTTCTTC. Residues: CASSRTGSYNEQFF.

For the CDR3, the DNA is TGTGCCAGCAGTGACACCAGGGTATACGGAAACACCATATATTTT. It translates to CASSDTRVYGNTIYF. The chain has TRBV6-6 and TRBJ1-3; D is perhaps TRBD1 (5 bases). CDR1 is MNHNY and CDR2 is SVGAGI in the germline V gene (reference sequence). The CDR3 is 15 amino acids. V shed 5 bases and J shed 4 bases, with 15 bases lying between them.